The source of this T cell receptor beta chain is a study of blood T cells in healthy people across ages. Study-wide findings and caveats: It was the long-lived donors that had more naive CD4+ cells and higher diversity than aged donors. Estimated diversity, derived from one million T cells, was regarded as an underestimate.

Alongside a J-beta primer mix, a sample-barcoded 5' primer served in a second PCR lasting about 7 to 11 cycles. Each CDR3 protein gets one entry after TCRdb re-called the 5' RACE reads with MiXCR. The data contain 650,000 to 800,000 distinct CDR3 sequences, approximately 44% of them singletons. Points on this clonotype: Antigen unknown.

Germline V CDR1 and CDR2: SQVTM, ANQGSEA. V lost 6 bases and J 8 bases, leaving 16 bases between the germline ends. There are 12 residues in the CDR3. Isolation recovered at least 6.5 million PBMCs from every sample. This TCR came from a man in his sixties in good health. J is TRBJ1-2 and V is TRBV29-1, with D unresolved. Sequenced input: blood. CDR3 amino acids: CSVASRSGGYTF. CDR3 bases: TGCAGCGTCGCCTCTAGATCTGGGGGCTACACCTTC. The full variable domain, in which reference TRBV29-1 and TRBJ1-2 provide the parts outside the CDR3, is SAVISQKPSRDICQRGTSLTIQCQVDSQVTMMFWYRQQPGQSLTLIATANQGSEATYESGFVIDKFPISRPNLTFSTLTVSNMSPEDSSIYLCSVASRSGGYTFGSGTRLTVV.